One and the same sample provided the 21 T cell receptor beta chains below, sequenced in a study of blood T cells in healthy people across ages. A sample-barcoded 5' primer and a J-beta primer mix were used in a second PCR of roughly 7 to 11 cycles. TCRdb redid the calling of the 5' RACE reads with MiXCR, one entry per CDR3 protein. The data hold hundreds of thousands of distinct CDR3 sequences, with around 50% observed a single time. The sample consisted of blood. Receptors were obtained from an elderly woman in good health.

As for this clonotype: A read error is possible here, since a much larger clone lies one base away. The gene calls are TRBV10-3 and TRBJ1-5; 7 nucleotides agree with TRBD1. V lost 6 bases to trimming and J lost 2 bases; unmatched junction nucleotides: 4. The CDR3 runs to 14 residues. The V gene's germline CDR1 is ENHRY and CDR2 SYGVKD. The CDR3 loop is CAISQGGGNQPQHF. The CDR3 DNA sequence: TGTGCCATCAGCCAGGGGGGCGGCAATCAGCCCCAGCATTTT.

Many counts were recorded for this clonotype. The CDR3 DNA follows: TGTGCCAGCAGTAGCAAAAATGAGCAGTTCTTC. As protein: CASSSKNEQFF. The J gene is TRBJ2-1, the V gene TRBV12-3 or TRBV12-4; the D is unclear. Trimming removed 5 bases at V and 7 bases at J, with 6 bases between. The length of the CDR3 is 11 residues.

This clonotype was counted at least ten times. The chain combines TRBV5-1 with TRBJ2-2, with 9 bases aligning to TRBD2. The CDR3 consists of 14 residues. Germline V CDR1 and CDR2: SGHRS, YFSETQ. With V trimmed by 2 bases and J by 5 bases, 1 base remained unmatched. The CDR3 loop is CASSFSGGTGELFF. The CDR3, as DNA: TGCGCCAGCAGCTTCAGCGGGGGGACCGGGGAGCTGTTTTTT.

V gene TRBV5-1 combines with J gene TRBJ2-3, with 9 bases matching TRBD2. Germline V gene sequence: CDR1 SGHRS, CDR2 YFSETQ. The CDR3 covers 17 residues. Trimming removed 5 bases from V and 2 bases from J; junction bases left unmatched: 12. The CDR3 is CASSLSLTSGNTDTQYF. In DNA form, the CDR3 reads TGCGCCAGCAGTTTGTCGTTGACTAGCGGTAACACAGATACGCAGTATTTT.

The chain couples TRBV7-2 to TRBJ2-7; TRBD2 agrees at 7 bases. The V and J ends lost 3 bases and 8 bases, in that order; junction bases with no gene match: 1. Looked up from germline, CDR1 is SGHTA and CDR2 is FQGNSA. CDR3 length: 11 residues. This CDR3 reads CASSLREQQYF. The CDR3 DNA is TGTGCCAGCAGCTTGCGGGAGCAGCAGTACTTC.

This clonotype was recorded at least ten times. The genes are TRBV7-3 and TRBJ2-1; 9 bases match TRBD2. This CDR3 is built from 15 residues. V shed 5 bases and J 4 bases; nucleotides not matched to a gene: 6. Germline assignment: CDR1 SGHTA and CDR2 FQGTGA. CDR3 in DNA: TGTGCCAGCAGCCGAGCGGGGGGCCTTTACAATGAGCAGTTCTTC. Protein sequence: CASSRAGGLYNEQFF.

This clonotype has just a few counts. J is TRBJ2-1 and V is TRBV6-2 or TRBV6-3; 9 bases are shared with TRBD1. This CDR3 has 14 residues. Germline CDR1 reads MNHEY; CDR2 reads SVGEGT. The trim removed 7 bases at V and 3 bases at J, leaving 4 bases unmatched. CDR3 amino acids: CASTSGQGYNEQFF. CDR3 nucleotides: TGTGCCAGCACCTCGGGACAGGGCTACAATGAGCAGTTCTTC.

The chain carries TRBV28 and TRBJ2-7, with a possible D match to TRBD2 (6 bases). The CDR3 covers 15 residues. Germline loops: CDR1 MDHEN, CDR2 SYDVKM. V lost 7 bases to trimming and J lost 7 bases, with 23 bases between them. CDR3: CASIPTPGGQKEQYF. CDR3 DNA: TGTGCCAGCATACCTACCCCCGGGGGTCAAAAGGAGCAGTACTTC.

This clonotype appeared a few times. The chain employs TRBV20-1 and TRBJ1-5; D is undetermined. Looked up from germline, CDR1 is DFQATT and CDR2 is SNEGSKA (reference sequence). With 2 bases removed from V and 0 bases from J, the gap between germline ends came to 5 bases. The CDR3 consists of 13 residues. The CDR3 DNA reads as TGCAGTGCTAGATACGGTAGCAATCAGCCCCAGCATTTT. As protein: CSARYGSNQPQHF.

Remarks on this clonotype: A much larger clone differs from this one at a single base, so this may be a read error. The chain employs TRBV7-2 and TRBJ2-3, with D perhaps matching TRBD2 (6 bases). Germline loops: CDR1 SGHTA, CDR2 FQGNSA. The length of the CDR3 is 18 residues. The ends were cut back, 5 bases at V and 0 bases at J, with 21 bases in the middle. The CDR3 loop reads CASSVTLRLVGSTDTQYF. For the CDR3, the DNA is TGTGCCAGCAGCGTTACCCTAAGACTAGTGGGGAGCACAGATACGCAGTATTTT.

The V gene is TRBV6-1, the J gene TRBJ2-2; 7 bases match TRBD1. The CDR3 spans 15 residues. Germline trimming cut 4 bases from V and 7 bases from J; bases unmatched to any gene: 9. Germline V lookup: CDR1 MNHNS, CDR2 SASEGT. This CDR3 reads CASSVLGDSDGELFF. In nucleotides, the CDR3 is TGTGCCAGCAGTGTCCTAGGGGACAGTGACGGGGAGCTGTTTTTT.

The V and J genes are TRBV7-6 and TRBJ2-3, with 13 bases lining up with TRBD2. Per germline, CDR1 SGHVS and CDR2 FNYEAQ. The V gene end was trimmed by 5 bases and the J gene end by 4 bases; junction bases not matched to a gene: 9. The CDR3 is 17 residues long. DNA for the CDR3: TGTGCCAGCAGCCAGAGGACTAGCGGGAGTTGGGCAGATACGCAGTATTTT. Translating it yields CASSQRTSGSWADTQYF.

In this sample, this clonotype turned up once. V usage is TRBV7-9 and J usage is TRBJ1-1; D might be TRBD1 (5 bases). V dropped 7 bases and J dropped 1 base, with 19 bases sitting between them. The CDR3 covers 16 residues. Germline-derived CDR1 and CDR2 are SEHNR and FQNEAQ (reference sequence). CDR3 DNA: TGTGCCAGCACTCTCCCTCTCGGAGGGACGAACACTGAAGCTTTCTTT. This gives the protein CASTLPLGGTNTEAFF.

The J gene is TRBJ2-4, the V gene TRBV5-1; D might be TRBD2 (6 bases). The ends were cut back, 4 bases at V and 2 bases at J, with 16 bases in the middle. The CDR3 spans 16 residues. Germline V CDR1 and CDR2: SGHRS, YFSETQ. This CDR3 is CASSHTGVGSKNIQYF. The DNA for the CDR3 is TGCGCCAGCAGCCATACGGGGGTCGGATCCAAAAACATTCAGTACTTC.

A note on this clonotype: Being one base from a much bigger clone, this may be a read error. The genes are TRBV24-1 and TRBJ2-5; D may be TRBD1 (7 bases). CDR3 size: 15 residues. The V and J ends lost 9 bases and 11 bases respectively, with 27 bases between them. CDR1 and CDR2 from the germline V gene are KGHDR and SFDVKD. CDR3 protein: CATGVRGALVNGQYF. In DNA, the CDR3 is TGTGCCACCGGTGTCAGGGGGGCCCTTGTTAATGGGCAGTACTTC.

The chain links TRBV6-1 to TRBJ2-5, with D possibly TRBD2 on 5 matching bases. Germline V lookup: CDR1 MNHNS, CDR2 SASEGT. The CDR3 has 15 amino acids. Trimming took off 4 bases at V and 2 bases at J, with 14 bases between the two ends. The CDR3: CASSAWRTSQETQYF. The CDR3 DNA is TGTGCCAGCAGTGCGTGGAGAACTAGTCAAGAGACCCAGTACTTC.

This clonotype was seen many times. The chain combines TRBV25-1 with TRBJ2-1; TRBD2 matches 7 bases. The germline gives CDR1 MGHDK, CDR2 SYGVNS. V lost 1 base, J lost 0 bases, and 9 bases stayed unmatched. CDR3 length: 18 residues. CDR3 region: CASSESNIGRYSYNEQFF. In nucleotides, the CDR3 is TGTGCCAGCAGTGAATCCAACATCGGGAGGTACTCCTACAATGAGCAGTTCTTC.

The CDR3 DNA follows: TGTGCCAGCACCCTTGACAGGGGGGTCACAGATACGCAGTATTTT. Protein: CASTLDRGVTDTQYF. The chain combines TRBV7-9 with TRBJ2-3, with TRBD1 identical over 9 bases. This CDR3 is 15 amino acids long. Germline CDR1 SEHNR, CDR2 FQNEAQ (reference sequence). The V segment lost 7 bases and the J segment 2 bases; nucleotides outside the gene matches: 7. Using reference TRBV7-9 and TRBJ2-3 for the parts outside the CDR3, the full variable domain is DTGVSQNPRHKITKRGQNVTFRCDPISEHNRLYWYRQTLGQGPEFLTYFQNEAQLEKSRLLSDRFSAERPKGSFSTLEIQRTEQGDSAMYLCASTLDRGVTDTQYFGPGTRLTVL.

Comments on this clonotype: A read error may be the cause here, since a much bigger clone is one base away. V gene TRBV7-9 combines with J gene TRBJ2-5; 10 bases line up with TRBD2. V was clipped by 4 bases and J by 11 bases; unmatched bases: 13. Germline V gene sequence: CDR1 SEHNR, CDR2 FQNEAQ (reference sequence). The CDR3 totals 15 residues. The CDR3 loop is CASSSPLAGGNEQYF. CDR3 nucleotides: TGTGCCAGCAGCTCCCCGTTAGCGGGAGGTAATGAGCAGTACTTC.

This clonotype was counted many times. V is TRBV4-2 and J is TRBJ2-3; 10 bases agree with TRBD2. Trimming removed 2 bases from V and 11 bases from J; junction bases left unmatched: 7. The germline gives CDR1 LGHNA, CDR2 YNFKEQ. This CDR3 region has 14 residues. For the CDR3, the DNA is TGTGCCAGCAGCCAAACTAGCGGGATCCGGGGGCAGTATTTT. It specifies CASSQTSGIRGQYF.

A note on this clonotype: A much larger clone differs by one base, so this may be a read error. CDR3 region: CGSAMKAGSWDTQYF. The CDR3 nucleotides are TGTGGCAGCGCCATGAAAGCGGGGTCCTGGGATACGCAGTATTTT. V is TRBV7-2 and J is TRBJ2-3; TRBD2 aligns across 7 bases. The CDR3 extends over 15 amino acids. Looked up from germline, CDR1 is SGHTA and CDR2 is FQGNSA.